This entry features one T cell receptor beta chain sequence. This sample is drawn from a study of blood T cell repertoires in COVID-19. Study-wide background: Sites in the United States, Italy and Spain provided acute and convalescent COVID-19 samples.

The V and J ends lost 3 bases and 6 bases, in that order; junction bases with no gene match: 12. There are 17 residues in the CDR3. Germline CDR1 and CDR2: MGHRA and YSYEKL. Produced via immunoSEQ multiplex PCR; TCRdb's table is partial and in-frame only. The repertoire consists of about 250,000 clones, with around 88% occurring once and the leading ten covering roughly 6%. The chain couples TRBV4-1 to TRBJ2-2, with TRBD2 matching 8 bases. The clonotype was recovered from a woman in her 30s with COVID-19, enrolled during active disease. The sample consisted of peripheral blood. The DNA for the CDR3 is TGCGCCAGCAGCCACCCTCTCGGGGGACTAGTGGCCGGGGAGCTGTTTTTT. Translated: CASSHPLGGLVAGELFF.